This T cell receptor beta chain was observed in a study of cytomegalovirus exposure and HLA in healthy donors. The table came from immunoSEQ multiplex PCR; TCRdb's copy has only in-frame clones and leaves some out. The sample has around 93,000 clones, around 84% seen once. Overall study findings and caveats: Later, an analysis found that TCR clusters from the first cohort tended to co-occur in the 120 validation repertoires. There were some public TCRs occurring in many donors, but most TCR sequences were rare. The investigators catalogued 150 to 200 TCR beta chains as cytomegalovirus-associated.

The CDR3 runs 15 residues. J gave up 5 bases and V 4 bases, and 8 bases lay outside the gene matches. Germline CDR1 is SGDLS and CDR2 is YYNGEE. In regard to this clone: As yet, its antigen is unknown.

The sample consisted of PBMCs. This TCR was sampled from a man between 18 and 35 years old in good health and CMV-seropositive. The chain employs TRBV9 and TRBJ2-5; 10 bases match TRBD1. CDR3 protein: CASSLQGDRGETQYF. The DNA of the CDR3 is TGTGCCAGCAGCCTACAAGGGGACAGGGGTGAGACCCAGTACTTC.